Listed here are 21 T cell receptor beta chains from one sample, sequenced in a study of T cell repertoires in cytomegalovirus infection. TCRdb called the reads again in MiXCR, with one record for every CDR3 protein. The sample contains roughly 990,000 distinct CDR3 sequences, about a third of which appear only once. Their antigen targets remain unknown. This material consisted of cultured CD8+ T cells from PBMCs, taken from culture after CMV antigen stimulation. Receptors were obtained from a human donor in good health (CMV status not recorded). Some clones in this sample may be carry-over from other donors' samples.

The chain recombines TRBV4-2 with TRBJ2-7; possible D gene TRBD2, 6 bases. The CDR3 runs to 15 residues. Trimming left V 0 bases short and J 4 bases short, with 13 bases between. Germline lookup yields CDR1 LGHNA and CDR2 YNFKEQ. CDR3: CASSQETSLAYEQYF. As DNA, the CDR3 is TGTGCCAGCAGCCAAGAAACTAGCCTTGCTTACGAGCAGTACTTC.

V usage is TRBV15 and J usage is TRBJ2-5; TRBD2 agrees at 9 bases. Germline trimming cut 1 base from V and 4 bases from J; bases unmatched to any gene: 7. The length of the CDR3 is 16 residues. Per germline, CDR1 LNHNV and CDR2 YYDKDF (reference sequence). The CDR3 DNA follows: TGTGCCACCAGCAGAGGCGGTAGCGGGGGTTCAGAGACCCAGTACTTC. The encoded protein is CATSRGGSGGSETQYF.

This clonotype came up many times. V is TRBV6-5 and J is TRBJ2-4, with D possibly being TRBD1 or TRBD2 (5 bases each). V lost 0 bases and J 0 bases, leaving 15 bases between the germline ends. The CDR3 totals 18 residues. CDR1 is MNHEY, CDR2 SVGAGI, per germline. This CDR3 reads CASSYSRGAGLAKNIQYF. The CDR3, as DNA: TGTGCCAGCAGTTACTCACGGGGCGCTGGATTAGCCAAAAACATTCAGTACTTC.

This rearrangement joins TRBV10-1 to TRBJ2-4; D unresolved. V dropped 3 bases and J dropped 0 bases, with 6 bases sitting between them. Germline loops: CDR1 WNHNN, CDR2 SYGVQD (reference sequence). This CDR3 is built from 14 residues. The CDR3 sequence is CASSEPEAKNIQYF. The CDR3 DNA reads TGCGCCAGCAGTGAACCCGAAGCCAAAAACATTCAGTACTTC.

This chain uses TRBV20-1 with TRBJ1-1; tentative D call: TRBD1 (6 bases). The CDR3 is 13 residues long. CDR1 is DFQATT and CDR2 is SNEGSKA in the germline V gene (reference sequence). V gave up 6 bases and J gave up 1 base, with 12 bases separating them. CDR3 in amino acids: CSAEDSPNTEAFF. In nucleotides, the CDR3 is TGCAGTGCGGAGGACAGCCCGAACACTGAAGCTTTCTTT.

The chain recombines TRBV12-3 or TRBV12-4 with TRBJ2-3; D may correspond to TRBD1 or TRBD2 (5 bases each). V gave up 1 base and J gave up 2 bases, with 13 bases separating them. CDR3 length equals 16 residues. The CDR3 is CASSLENGAVTDTQYF. In DNA, the CDR3 is TGTGCCAGCAGTTTAGAGAACGGGGCGGTCACAGATACGCAGTATTTT.

This clonotype has only one observation. The gene calls are TRBV4-3 and TRBJ2-2, with D maybe TRBD1 (5 bases). CDR1 and CDR2 (germline): LGHNA, YSLEER. V shed 2 bases and J shed 6 bases, with 13 bases lying between them. The CDR3 has 15 amino acids. The CDR3 DNA reads TGCGCCAGCAGCCAAATGACAGTTTCCCCCGGGGAGCTGTTTTTT. This gives the protein CASSQMTVSPGELFF.

This clonotype was counted at least ten times. The gene calls are TRBV7-6 and TRBJ2-2; 8 bases line up with TRBD2. Germline assignment: CDR1 SGHVS and CDR2 FNYEAQ. V was clipped by 5 bases and J by 2 bases; unmatched bases: 7. This CDR3 has 16 amino acids. The CDR3 loop reads CASSGPSGPNTGELFF. CDR3 sequence (DNA): TGTGCCAGCAGCGGTCCTAGCGGGCCTAACACCGGGGAGCTGTTTTTT.

The DNA for the CDR3 is TGTGCCAGCAGCCTTCGGACTAGCGGGGGGGCGGTTGGCACAGATACGCAGTATTTT. Protein product: CASSLRTSGGAVGTDTQYF. V and J are TRBV7-3 and TRBJ2-3; 15 bases match TRBD2. The CDR3 totals 19 residues. V shed 5 bases and J 1 base; nucleotides not matched to a gene: 10. Germline V CDR1 and CDR2: SGHTA, FQGTGA.

Of note for this clonotype: One junction end disagrees with the germline gene, perhaps due to a read error. V and J are TRBV5-3 and TRBJ1-3; the D gene is possibly TRBD1 (6 bases). TRBV5-3 is known as an ORF, though its function is uncertain. The CDR3 runs to 15 residues. The DNA of the CDR3 is TGTGCCAGCAGCTGGGAGGGGACACGTGGAAACACCATATATTTT. It is translated as CASSWEGTRGNTIYF.

This chain uses TRBV6-2 or TRBV6-3 with TRBJ1-1; unclear D gene. The CDR3 consists of 14 residues. From germline, CDR1 is MNHEY and CDR2 SVGEGT. V lost 6 bases and J 4 bases, leaving 15 bases between the germline ends. This CDR3 is CASRPLIAGTEAFF. CDR3 bases: TGTGCCAGCAGACCTCTCATTGCGGGCACTGAAGCTTTCTTT.

This clonotype was seen more than once but under ten times. The chain combines TRBV7-9 with TRBJ2-5; 8 nucleotides agree with TRBD1. Germline V gene data show CDR1 as SEHNR and CDR2 as FQNEAQ (reference sequence). The CDR3 consists of 16 residues. The V segment lost 5 bases and the J segment 1 base; nucleotides outside the gene matches: 9. For the CDR3, the DNA is TGTGCCAGCAGCCCCCCTCAAGACAGGGGCCAAGAGACCCAGTACTTC. As protein: CASSPPQDRGQETQYF.

V usage is TRBV6-1 and J usage is TRBJ1-6, with D perhaps TRBD1 (5 bases). Germline V lookup: CDR1 MNHNS, CDR2 SASEGT. V dropped 6 bases and J dropped 7 bases, with 19 bases sitting between them. The CDR3 has 16 residues. The CDR3 protein is CASSASVGLGNSPLHF. For the CDR3, the DNA is TGTGCCAGCAGCGCAAGCGTGGGGCTAGGGAATTCACCCCTCCACTTT.

As regards this clonotype: Germline and junction disagree at one end, which may indicate a read error. The genes are TRBV4-1 and TRBJ2-5, with 12 bases lining up with TRBD1. Germline loops: CDR1 MGHRA, CDR2 YSYEKL. This CDR3 is 17 amino acids long. CDR3 protein: CASSQGTGGGGQETQYF. CDR3 DNA sequence: TGTGCCAGCAGCCAAGGGACAGGGGGCGGAGGGCAAGAGACCCAGTACTTC.

The sample holds a few counts of this clonotype. The V gene is TRBV5-1, the J gene TRBJ1-2; 7 positions match TRBD1. Germline CDR1 SGHRS, CDR2 YFSETQ. The junction had 13 bases not matched to a gene; V was cut back by 3 bases and J by 8 bases. CDR3 size: 15 residues. CDR3 coding DNA: TGCGCCAGCAGCTCGCTGGAGACAGGGATTCTCGGCTACACCTTC. This translates into CASSSLETGILGYTF.

This clonotype was counted only a few times. The chain joins TRBV23-1 to TRBJ2-5, with TRBD2 identical over 11 bases. Being an ORF, TRBV23-1 has a function that is uncertain. The CDR3 is 18 amino acids. The V segment lost 4 bases and the J segment 2 bases; nucleotides outside the gene matches: 12. DNA for the CDR3: TGCGCCAGCAGTCTACAGAGGACTAGCGGGCGGCCGCAAGAGACCCAGTACTTC. It yields the protein CASSLQRTSGRPQETQYF.

This clonotype was picked up many times. The genes are TRBV6-1 and TRBJ2-3, with TRBD1 as a possible D gene (6 bases). This CDR3 region has 15 residues. Germline-derived CDR1 and CDR2 are MNHNS and SASEGT. V lost 8 bases, J lost 0 bases, and 15 bases lay in between. As DNA, the CDR3 is TGTGCCAGCCAGAAGGGGACAATTAGCACAGATACGCAGTATTTT. Its translation: CASQKGTISTDTQYF.

V and J are TRBV6-4 and TRBJ2-1; 10 bases match TRBD1. The CDR3 consists of 23 residues. V was pared by 5 bases and J by 5 bases, with 30 bases of the junction left unmatched. Germline CDR1 and CDR2: MRHNA and SNTAGT. CDR3 nucleotides: TGTGCCAGCAGTCCTTCCTTGACTGGCTCCTCTGGGACAGGGGTAAATAAGAACAATGAGCAGTTCTTC. Translated: CASSPSLTGSSGTGVNKNNEQFF.

The chain combines TRBV6-6 with TRBJ2-1; D perhaps matches TRBD1 (6 bases). Germline V CDR1 and CDR2: MNHNY, SVGAGI (reference sequence). Trimming took 0 bases from V and 5 from J, leaving 14 bases between them. The CDR3 spans 16 residues. The CDR3 nucleotides are TGTGCCAGCAGTTACTCCGGACAGCCATGGGACAATGAGCAGTTCTTC. Its translation: CASSYSGQPWDNEQFF.

The V gene is TRBV27, the J gene TRBJ1-6, with D perhaps matching TRBD1 (5 bases). This CDR3 is 15 amino acids long. The germline V gene has CDR1 MNHEY and CDR2 SMNVEV (reference sequence). The ends were cut back, 3 bases at V and 5 bases at J, with 11 bases in the middle. The CDR3 region is CASSFSGGNNSPLHF. The CDR3 DNA reads as TGTGCCAGCAGTTTTTCCGGGGGAAATAATTCACCCCTCCACTTT.

In its sample, this clonotype was seen a few times. The rearrangement links TRBV27 to TRBJ1-1; TRBD1 aligns across 11 bases. V was pared by 7 bases and J by 4 bases, with 5 bases of the junction left unmatched. CDR1 and CDR2 from the germline V gene are MNHEY and SMNVEV (reference sequence). The CDR3 is made up of 14 amino acids. In nucleotides, the CDR3 is TGTGCCAGCAAAAACGGACAGGGGGCCACTGAAGCTTTCTTT. The encoded protein is CASKNGQGATEAFF.